The entry that follows covers one T cell receptor (beta chain) sequence. This clonotype was observed at least ten times. No antigen is known for it. Qualities for individual bases were not recorded, and no much larger clone is one base off. The sample belongs to a study of regulatory T cells in long-lasting Graves disease (dated by TCRdb to about 2021). Study-level background: Persistent Graves' disease was defined as antithyroid drug treatment for over 5 years with persistently positive TSH receptor autoantibodies. The study took place in China and was registered as a clinical trial. A total of 35 or so samples underwent TCR sequencing: about 13 from persistent and around 20 from newly diagnosed Graves' disease patients. This study used TCR sequencing and RNA sequencing of peripheral blood to compare persistent Graves' disease patients against newly diagnosed Graves' disease patients. Antithyroid drugs had been taken for around 9.8 years on average by persistent Graves' disease patients in the clinical cohort. The study at large found these results: A larger number of public clonotypes was shared among persistent patients (fewer than 3,000) than among newly diagnosed patients (approximately 1,000). The authors acknowledged the small sample size as a limitation that may reduce accuracy. Preferential use of TRBV28, TRBJ1-2 and TRBJ2-5 was observed in persistent disease, whereas TRBV20-1 and TRBJ2-1 were favored in newly diagnosed disease. Compared with newly diagnosed patients, patients with persistent Graves' disease had lower TCR Shannon entropy and fewer highly expanded clones, which suggests clonal expansion. Only peripheral blood was studied, because thyroid tissue, the primary lesion, was inaccessible. Sequencing and analysis were limited to the TCR beta chain.

In the germline V gene, CDR1 corresponds to SGHTA and CDR2 to FQGTGA. The CDR3 measures 15 amino acids from cysteine to phenylalanine. Only the CDR3 region is kept as DNA, spanning 45 bases read in frame from base 1. V is pared back by 2 bases and J by 4 bases, with 11 bases lying between the germline termini. The sample's time point label, decoded: persistent/refractory GD, antithyroid drugs over 5 years with positive TRAb. For both TCR sequencing and RNA sequencing, RNA was extracted from PBMCs using TRIzol. The diagnosis of Graves' disease followed American Thyroid Association guidelines. The patients came from an endocrinology department in Xi'an, China. Each patient gave 8.5 to 9.5 milliliters of peripheral blood, collected in an EDTA anticoagulant tube. Ficoll Paque Plus density gradient separation was used to isolate PBMCs, and no additional T cell sorting was done. An Agilent 2100 Bioanalyzer and agarose gel were used to check RNA quality, and a NanoDrop 2000 was used to measure RNA concentration.

Library generation was performed with multiplex PCR. Instrument used: Illumina HiSeq 4000. iRepertoire HTBI primers and Arm-PCR amplification of CDR3 regions were used to construct TCR beta libraries. Gel purification was performed on PCR products prior to sequencing. The paper's processing steps were these. A total of 62 TRBV and under 15 TRBJ segments were identified across samples and were used for gene usage analysis of CDR3 amino acid clonotypes. COPE and FqMerger were used to merge the filtered high-quality paired reads into contigs. BLAST was used to align contigs to the IMGT TRBV, TRBD and TRBJ reference genes, and CDR3 was defined following IMGT. Highly expanded clones were defined as clonotypes with a frequency above 0.1%. Shannon entropy was used to measure repertoire diversity, and the Gini coefficient was used to measure V-J evenness. Public clonotypes were defined as clonotypes shared by more than one individual. In-frame beta chains were kept once TCRdb had trimmed the public reads at Q25 with fastp and called clones with MiXCR. CDR3 protein duplicates are merged, each entry listing the most common genes and DNA. The V and J calls here are based on TCRdb, not the publication. This sample has about 470,000 distinct CDR3 sequences in its table, and less than 25% of those were observed once. Jointly, the top ten make up 7.8% of the sample.

The specimen comprised peripheral blood mononuclear cells (PBMCs), sampled when the disease was refractory, from a patient treated with antithyroid drugs. Rearrangement joined TRBV7-3 to TRBJ2-2; the D gene is perhaps TRBD2, on 5 matching bases. The clonotype originates from a female donor with Graves disease. The CDR3: CASSLLRAVTGELFF. In nucleotide form, the sequence is TGTGCCAGCAGCTTATTGAGGGCTGTCACCGGGGAGCTGTTTTTT.